What follows are 26 T cell receptor beta chains derived from one specimen sequenced in a study of blood T cells in healthy people across ages. A sample-barcoded 5' primer and a J-beta primer mix were used in a second PCR of about 6 to 11 cycles. MiXCR, run by TCRdb on the 5' RACE reads, gives a single entry per CDR3 protein. Among 1.5 million to 2 million distinct CDR3 sequences listed, 49% were seen once. The sequenced sample consisted of blood. The receptors shown here come from a woman aged 40 to 50 in good health.

This clonotype was counted between two and nine times. The rearrangement joins TRBV20-1 to TRBJ2-1; 15 bases match TRBD2. Germline V CDR1 and CDR2: DFQATT, SNEGSKA (reference sequence). The V and J ends lost 6 bases and 2 bases, in that order; junction bases with no gene match: 8. CDR3 length: 17 residues. The CDR3 DNA sequence: TGCAGTGCCAGGACTAGCGGGGGGGCACTACCCTACAATGAGCAGTTCTTC. It translates to CSARTSGGALPYNEQFF.

This clonotype was counted once. The CDR3 is CASPWSTSGGPSSYEQYF. CDR3 sequence (DNA): TGTGCCAGCCCCTGGAGTACTAGCGGGGGGCCCAGCTCCTACGAGCAGTACTTC. This chain links TRBV6-4 with TRBJ2-7, with 12 bases aligning to TRBD2. J was trimmed by 0 bases and V by 8 bases; bases with no gene match: 14. There are 18 residues in the CDR3. Germline V gene sequence: CDR1 MRHNA, CDR2 SNTAGT.

The rearrangement links TRBV7-3 to TRBJ2-3, with 7 nucleotides matching TRBD2. CDR3 length: 15 residues. CDR1 is SGHTA and CDR2 is FQGTGA in the germline V gene. The ends lost 3 bases at V and 4 bases at J; junction bases unmatched: 7. The CDR3: CASSFTSGRADTQYF. The CDR3 coding sequence is TGTGCCAGCAGCTTCACCTCTGGGAGGGCAGATACGCAGTATTTT.

Only a few counts were recorded for this clonotype. The chain recombines TRBV20-1 with TRBJ2-6; D is undetermined. The V gene lost 6 bases and the J gene lost 3 bases, with 12 bases spanning the gap. The CDR3 contains 14 residues. CDR1 and CDR2 from the germline V gene are DFQATT and SNEGSKA (reference sequence). CDR3 amino acids: CSAQDPGGANVLTF. In DNA form, the CDR3 reads TGCAGTGCCCAGGACCCTGGTGGGGCCAACGTCCTGACTTTC.

This rearrangement joins TRBV7-2 to TRBJ2-1; maybe TRBD2 (6 bases). In germline, CDR1 is SGHTA, CDR2 FQGNSA. With 10 bases removed from V and 0 bases from J, the gap between germline ends came to 16 bases. CDR3 length: 15 amino acids. The CDR3 reads CATQRDLSSYNEQFF. The CDR3 DNA is TGTGCCACCCAACGGGACTTAAGCTCCTACAATGAGCAGTTCTTC.

This sequence joins TRBV28 and TRBJ2-7, with TRBD1 as a possible D gene (6 bases). V lost 7 bases and J lost 7, with 20 bases in between. CDR3 length equals 14 residues. Germline V gene lookup returns CDR1 MDHEN and CDR2 SYDVKM. CDR3 DNA sequence: TGTGCCAGCACCCCTCCGGGACAACTTCAGGAGCAGTACTTC. Encoded protein: CASTPPGQLQEQYF.

V usage is TRBV7-2 and J usage is TRBJ1-5; TRBD1 matches at 8 bases. V shed 4 bases and J 6 bases; nucleotides not matched to a gene: 5. The germline V gene encodes CDR1 SGHTA and CDR2 FQGNSA. The CDR3 has 14 amino acids. DNA for the CDR3: TGTGCCAGCAGCTCGGGACAGGTTCGTCAGCCCCAGCATTTT. Residues: CASSSGQVRQPQHF.

The gene calls are TRBV9 and TRBJ2-4; the D gene is possibly TRBD1 (5 bases). The germline V and J ends were trimmed by 2 bases and 8 bases, with 8 bases remaining between them. CDR1 is SGDLS, CDR2 YYNGEE, per germline. The length of the CDR3 is 12 residues. The CDR3, as DNA: TGTGCCAGCAGCGTGGACATGGACATTCAGTACTTC. Its translation: CASSVDMDIQYF.

The genes are TRBV3-1 and TRBJ2-5; 10 bases are a match to TRBD2. V lost 0 bases to trimming and J lost 3 bases; unmatched junction nucleotides: 13. Germline V gene sequence: CDR1 LGHDT, CDR2 YNNKEL (reference sequence). The CDR3 sequence is 19 residues long. The CDR3 here is CASSQERRRLAGEKETQYF. CDR3 nucleotide sequence: TGTGCCAGCAGCCAAGAAAGAAGGAGACTAGCGGGCGAGAAAGAGACCCAGTACTTC.

A remark on this clonotype: The junction does not match germline at one end; this may be a read error. The V and J genes are TRBV25-1 and TRBJ1-6, with 7 bases fitting TRBD1. Germline lookup yields CDR1 MGHDK and CDR2 SYGVNS. CDR3 size: 13 residues. In DNA form, the CDR3 reads TGTACCAGTCAGACAGGGAATAATTCACCCCTCCACTTT. It yields the protein CTSQTGNNSPLHF.

There are a few counts of this clonotype. The chain links TRBV11-1 to TRBJ1-1; 9 bases fit TRBD1. Trimming cost V 5 bases and J 5 bases; bases outside gene matches: 3. Germline lookup yields CDR1 SGHAT and CDR2 FQDESV (reference sequence). There are 13 residues in the CDR3. The CDR3 DNA is TGTGCCAGCAGCACCGGGACAGGGACTGAAGCTTTCTTT. It yields the protein CASSTGTGTEAFF.

This clonotype came up a few times. The chain has TRBV20-1 and TRBJ2-1; D might be TRBD1 (6 bases). V lost 1 base and J 1 base, leaving 8 bases between the germline ends. CDR1 and CDR2 (germline): DFQATT, SNEGSKA (reference sequence). This CDR3 is built from 14 residues. In nucleotides, the CDR3 is TGCAGTGCTAGAGGGGGGCGGTCCTACAATGAGCAGTTCTTC. This translates into CSARGGRSYNEQFF.

This chain joins TRBV1 and TRBJ2-1; the DNA was not used to check the table's D call, TRBD1. TRBV1 is noted as a pseudogene. This CDR3 has 16 residues. CDR3 residues: CTSRTGQGSSYNEQFF. As DNA, the CDR3 is TGCACCAGCAGGACAGGGCAGGGGAGCTCCTACAATGAGCAGTTCTTC.

This clonotype occurred a few times. The chain is built from TRBV4-1 and TRBJ2-1, with D unclear. The V gene lost 1 base and the J gene lost 4 bases, with 11 bases spanning the gap. The CDR3 has 15 residues. CDR1 is MGHRA, CDR2 YSYEKL, per germline. The CDR3 DNA follows: TGCGCCAGCAGCCAAGTACGAGTCAGGTACAATGAGCAGTTCTTC. Translating gives CASSQVRVRYNEQFF.

Only a few counts were recorded for this clonotype. The chain uses TRBV7-9 and TRBJ2-3, with TRBD2 as a possible D gene (5 bases). Germline CDR1 and CDR2: SEHNR and FQNEAQ (reference sequence). The CDR3 is made up of 12 amino acids. V lost 4 bases, J lost 7 bases, and 9 bases lay in between. The CDR3 is CASSSSSYTQYF. The DNA of the CDR3 is TGTGCCAGCAGCTCTAGCTCTTATACGCAGTATTTT. Full variable domain (rest looked up from reference TRBV7-9 and TRBJ2-3): DTGVSQNPRHKITKRGQNVTFRCDPISEHNRLYWYRQTLGQGPEFLTYFQNEAQLEKSRLLSDRFSAERPKGSFSTLEIQRTEQGDSAMYLCASSSSSYTQYFGPGTRLTVL.

The chain combines TRBV6-5 with TRBJ1-2, with D hard to call. Germline loops: CDR1 MNHEY, CDR2 SVGAGI. This CDR3 spans 13 amino acids. Trimming pared 6 bases from V and 4 bases from J, leaving 12 bases between. CDR3 in DNA: TGTGCCAGCAGCCAGGTGTCCTCCTATGGCTACACCTTC. As protein: CASSQVSSYGYTF.

The rearrangement joins TRBV5-6 to TRBJ2-4; maybe TRBD1 (7 bases). The DNA end lines up better with TRBJ2-7; the J call may be wrong. CDR3 length equals 16 residues. Germline CDR1 SGHDT, CDR2 YYEEEE. The CDR3 loop is CASLPMGRGAVYEQYF. The CDR3 DNA follows: TGTGCCAGCCTGCCTATGGGCAGGGGGGCAGTTTACGAGCAGTACTTC.

This clonotype was counted at least ten times. The chain has TRBV7-2 and TRBJ2-6, with TRBD1 matching 8 bases. Germline lookup yields CDR1 SGHTA and CDR2 FQGNSA. The CDR3 has 17 residues. V trimming: 2 bases; J trimming: 1 base; junction bases outside the gene matches: 4. DNA for the CDR3: TGTGCCAGCAGCTTACAGGGGGCGCTTTCTGGGGCCAACGTCCTGACTTTC. Protein: CASSLQGALSGANVLTF. Based on the CDR3 plus reference TRBV7-2 and TRBJ2-6, the full variable domain is GAGVSQSPSNKVTEKGKDVELRCDPISGHTALYWYRQSLGQGLEFLIYFQGNSAPDKSGLPSDRFSAERTGGSVSTLTIQRTQQEDSAVYLCASSLQGALSGANVLTFGAGSRLTVL.

A few counts support this clonotype. The genes are TRBV20-1 and TRBJ2-1; the match to TRBD2 covers 8 bases. The CDR3 is made up of 15 amino acids. J gave up 0 bases and V 5 bases, and 6 bases lay outside the gene matches. Germline CDR1 and CDR2: DFQATT and SNEGSKA (reference sequence). The CDR3 region is CSASRGGSSYNEQFF. In DNA form, the CDR3 reads TGCAGTGCTTCTCGCGGGGGGAGCTCCTACAATGAGCAGTTCTTC.

V is TRBV7-8 and J is TRBJ2-5; D unclear. Matching the DNA end better, TRBJ2-7 makes the J call doubtful. The CDR3 has 15 residues. Germline V CDR1 and CDR2: SGHVS, FQNEAQ. The CDR3 sequence is CASSLLGMVDYEQYF. The CDR3 DNA reads TGTGCCAGCAGCTTACTTGGGATGGTAGACTACGAGCAGTACTTC.

This clonotype has more than one count but fewer than ten. This chain uses TRBV12-3 or TRBV12-4 with TRBJ2-5; 8 nucleotides match TRBD2. The CDR3 loop spans 14 amino acids. Germline trimming cut 6 bases from V and 4 bases from J; bases unmatched to any gene: 7. The CDR3 DNA reads TGTGCCAGCAGGCTACTAGCGGCGGGAGAGACCCAGTACTTC. It codes for CASRLLAAGETQYF.

The chain links TRBV25-1 to TRBJ2-5; D is uncertain. Deletions cut 5 bases from V and 12 bases from J, with 16 bases between. The CDR3 contains 12 residues. Germline values: CDR1 MGHDK, CDR2 SYGVNS. The CDR3 DNA sequence: TGTGCCAGCAGTCGAGGCCCCTACGAGAAGTACTTC. Protein: CASSRGPYEKYF.

J is TRBJ1-2 and V is TRBV5-6; D is possibly TRBD1 (6 bases). The germline V gene has CDR1 SGHDT and CDR2 YYEEEE. This CDR3 is built from 16 residues. Trimming removed 0 bases at V and 1 base at J, with 13 bases between. The CDR3 DNA is TGTGCCAGCAGCTTGGCCCACACAGGGTTTAACTATGGCTACACCTTC. Translated: CASSLAHTGFNYGYTF.

This clonotype was picked up many times. This sequence joins TRBV7-2 and TRBJ2-5; 9 bases are shared with TRBD2. Trimming removed 4 bases from V and 4 bases from J; junction bases left unmatched: 7. From germline, CDR1 is SGHTA and CDR2 FQGNSA. The CDR3 has 15 residues. Here the CDR3 DNA reads TGTGCCAGCAGCTCACTAGCGGGTGCCCGAGAGACCCAGTACTTC. Its translation: CASSSLAGARETQYF.

This clonotype occurred a few times. The rearrangement uses TRBV28 and TRBJ2-4; no clear D. The CDR3 extends over 10 amino acids. Germline V gives CDR1 MDHEN, CDR2 SYDVKM. V was pared by 4 bases and J by 8 bases, with 3 bases between. The CDR3 nucleotides are TGTGCCAGCAGTTCACACATTCAGTACTTC. This translates into CASSSHIQYF.

This clonotype was detected ten times or more. The gene calls are TRBV29-1 and TRBJ2-3, with D possibly TRBD2 on 5 matching bases. V was trimmed by 3 bases and J by 6 bases, leaving 13 bases between them. The CDR3 loop spans 13 amino acids. Germline V gene sequence: CDR1 SQVTM, CDR2 ANQGSEA. DNA of the CDR3: TGCAGCGTTGATGGTCGGGATTTCGATACGCAGTATTTT. This codes for CSVDGRDFDTQYF.